This TCR beta chain was documented in a study of monozygotic twins with inflammatory bowel disease. Study conclusions and caveats: Twin pairs that were concordant did not differ from discordant pairs in repertoire similarity, possibly from limited power. Healthy co-twins, by inverse Simpson, had higher TCRbeta diversity than their siblings with IBD. Support for any single strong IBD-associated signal or clonotype was not found.

Worth noting for this clonotype: What it recognizes is unknown.

Germline V gene sequence: CDR1 SGHTA, CDR2 FQGNSA. This CDR3 is built from 13 residues. Researchers used template switching to add UMIs featuring a 6-nucleotide sample barcode. TCRdb reanalyzed the 5' RACE reads and collapses them to one entry per CDR3 protein, without DNA. The sample data list around 450,000 distinct CDR3 sequences. The chain employs TRBV7-2 and TRBJ2-2; TCRdb proposes TRBD1, but this gene call is untestable without DNA. The specimen was blood. The TCR sequence derives from a human donor with ulcerative colitis or Crohn's disease, or a healthy co-twin of an affected twin (not recorded which). CDR3 loop: CASSMGPERELFF.